Shown below are 24 T cell receptor beta chains from a single sample sequenced in a study of identical twins. MiXCR, applied by TCRdb to the 5' RACE reads, yields one record per CDR3 protein. The table lists approximately 1.8 million distinct CDR3 sequences, 32% of them singletons. The source material was cord blood. Receptor source: a newborn girl in good health.

The chain couples TRBV12-3 or TRBV12-4 to TRBJ2-6; 7 bases are a match to TRBD2. V shed 8 bases, J shed 0 bases, and the junction held 19 bases outside the gene matches. CDR3 size: 20 residues. The CDR3 sequence: CASRLSGVGGKSSGANVLTF. Written as DNA, the CDR3 is TGTGCCAGCCGATTATCGGGAGTCGGGGGGAAGAGCTCTGGGGCCAACGTCCTGACTTTC.

This clonotype appeared many times. V is TRBV28 and J is TRBJ2-3; no clear D gene. The germline V gene encodes CDR1 MDHEN and CDR2 SYDVKM. The V end was cut by 2 bases, the J end by 1 base, with 10 bases between. The CDR3 spans 15 residues. Here the CDR3 DNA reads TGTGCCAGCAGTTTAAAAATTATAGGCACAGATACGCAGTATTTT. Translating it yields CASSLKIIGTDTQYF.

The J gene is TRBJ1-4, the V gene TRBV12-3 or TRBV12-4, with D unclear. V lost 2 bases and J lost 10, with 14 bases in between. The length of the CDR3 is 14 residues. CDR3 amino acids: CASSLKGGRRKLFF. In DNA form, the CDR3 reads TGTGCCAGCAGTTTAAAGGGAGGCAGGAGAAAACTGTTTTTT.

The chain recombines TRBV5-1 with TRBJ2-3; no firm D call. Trimming stripped 2 bases from V and 8 bases from J, with 12 bases between. Germline V lookup: CDR1 SGHRS, CDR2 YFSETQ. The CDR3 length is 13 residues. The CDR3 DNA reads as TGCGCCAGCAGCTTAGACTCCCTTGCTACGCAGTATTTT. Translated, it gives CASSLDSLATQYF.

This clonotype was observed a few times. The CDR3 region has the DNA TGTGCCAGCAGTTACCCAGACAGGGGCCGAGGCACAGATACGCAGTATTTT. It yields the protein CASSYPDRGRGTDTQYF. This chain links TRBV6-6 with TRBJ2-3; 8 nucleotides align to TRBD1. J lost 1 base, V lost 2 bases, and 8 bases had no gene match. This CDR3 has 17 amino acids. In germline, CDR1 is MNHNY, CDR2 SVGAGI (reference sequence).

The chain employs TRBV5-5 and TRBJ2-3, with TRBD1 matching over 7 bases. Unmatched junction bases numbered 5, after V lost 3 bases and J lost 4 bases. Germline lookup yields CDR1 SGHKS and CDR2 YYEKEE (reference sequence). This CDR3 is built from 14 residues. CDR3: CASSSKGQPDTQYF. The CDR3 nucleotides are TGTGCCAGCAGCTCGAAGGGACAGCCAGATACGCAGTATTTT. Variable domain in full (rest from reference TRBV5-5 and TRBJ2-3): DAGVTQSPTHLIKTRGQQVTLRCSPISGHKSVSWYQQVLGQGPQFIFQYYEKEERGRGNFPDRFSARQFPNYSSELNVNALLLGDSALYLCASSSKGQPDTQYFGPGTRLTVL.

This clonotype has ten or more counts. The chain joins TRBV28 to TRBJ2-1, with 9 bases fitting TRBD1. The J segment lost 4 bases and the V segment lost 3 bases, leaving 4 bases of the junction unmatched. Germline V gives CDR1 MDHEN, CDR2 SYDVKM. The CDR3 sequence is 15 residues long. DNA of the CDR3: TGTGCCAGCAGTTTCTGGGACAGGGATTACAATGAGCAGTTCTTC. Translating it yields CASSFWDRDYNEQFF.

The chain recombines TRBV6-5 with TRBJ1-3; D perhaps matches TRBD1 (6 bases). Trimming cost V 5 bases and J 0 bases, with 11 bases left between them. The CDR3 spans 15 residues. Germline values: CDR1 MNHEY, CDR2 SVGAGI. CDR3: CASSGDRSSGNTIYF. CDR3 DNA: TGTGCCAGCAGTGGCGACAGGTCCTCTGGAAACACCATATATTTT.

Ten or more counts support this clonotype. J is TRBJ2-7 and V is TRBV4-2; 9 bases line up with TRBD2. The CDR3 extends over 16 amino acids. Germline loops: CDR1 LGHNA, CDR2 YNFKEQ. Trimming cost V 0 bases and J 5 bases; bases outside gene matches: 8. This CDR3 reads CASSQDGGLAKDEQYF. In DNA, the CDR3 is TGTGCCAGCAGCCAAGATGGAGGACTAGCGAAGGACGAGCAGTACTTC.

This clonotype has more than one count but fewer than ten. The J gene is TRBJ2-7, the V gene TRBV28, with D unclear. Germline-derived CDR1 and CDR2 are MDHEN and SYDVKM. CDR3 length: 12 amino acids. Between the trimmed V and J ends, which lost 2 bases and 5 bases, there was a span of 7 bases. CDR3 in DNA: TGTGCCAGCAGTTTACGTGAGGACGAGCAGTACTTC. This sequence encodes CASSLREDEQYF.

The genes are TRBV20-1 and TRBJ1-2, with TRBD1 as a possible D gene (6 bases). There are 18 residues in the CDR3. V lost 4 bases, J lost 4 bases, and 28 bases lay in between. Germline V CDR1 and CDR2: DFQATT, SNEGSKA (reference sequence). CDR3 sequence: CSAIPLSGDQGQGYGYTF. CDR3 bases: TGCAGTGCTATCCCCCTTAGCGGAGACCAGGGGCAAGGCTATGGCTACACCTTC.

The chain carries TRBV10-3 and TRBJ1-1; D call uncertain. V was clipped by 1 base and J by 5 bases, with 8 bases between them. Germline V CDR1 and CDR2: ENHRY, SYGVKD. This CDR3 contains 13 residues. The CDR3 nucleotides are TGTGCCATCAGTGAGTATGTAGGGACTGAAGCTTTCTTT. Its translation: CAISEYVGTEAFF.

Many counts were recorded for this clonotype. V usage is TRBV29-1 and J usage is TRBJ2-7; 9 bases map to TRBD1. V lost 4 bases to trimming and J lost 4 bases; unmatched junction nucleotides: 2. The CDR3 sequence is 12 residues long. CDR1 SQVTM and CDR2 ANQGSEA come from the germline V gene. CDR3 residues: CSVADRGYEQYF. CDR3 sequence (DNA): TGCAGCGTTGCAGACAGGGGGTACGAGCAGTACTTC.

This clonotype was seen more than once but under ten times. The chain recombines TRBV7-2 with TRBJ2-5; 7 nucleotides align to TRBD1. V was clipped by 1 base and J by 1 base; unmatched bases: 3. The CDR3 has 15 amino acids. In germline, CDR1 is SGHTA, CDR2 FQGNSA. CDR3 region: CASSLVQGSQETQYF. As DNA, the CDR3 is TGTGCCAGCAGCTTAGTACAGGGGAGCCAAGAGACCCAGTACTTC.

With respect to this clonotype: This may arise from a read error, as a much more abundant clone is one base away. The chain has TRBV12-3 or TRBV12-4 and TRBJ2-1; 8 positions agree with TRBD1. The CDR3 runs to 14 residues. The CDR3, as DNA: TGTGCCAACAGTGAACAGGGGGAGTACAATGAGCAGTTCTTC. Translated, it gives CANSEQGEYNEQFF.

The genes are TRBV29-1 and TRBJ1-3; 7 bases line up with TRBD1. This CDR3 is built from 13 residues. CDR1 and CDR2 (germline): SQVTM, ANQGSEA. The V segment lost 5 bases and the J segment 1 base; nucleotides outside the gene matches: 2. DNA of the CDR3: TGCAGCGTTTCCAGGGGGTCTGGAAACACCATATATTTT. It encodes CSVSRGSGNTIYF.

This clonotype has only a few counts. This sequence joins TRBV6-1 and TRBJ2-4, with 9 bases fitting TRBD1. The tail of the sequence fits TRBJ2-7 better, so the J call may be wrong. The germline CDR1 and CDR2 sequences are MNHNS and SASEGT. The CDR3 runs 15 residues. CDR3 in amino acids: CASSESVGQGREQYF. The DNA for the CDR3 is TGTGCCAGCAGTGAATCTGTTGGACAGGGGCGCGAGCAGTACTTC.

The sample holds many counts of this clonotype. J is TRBJ2-1 and V is TRBV20-1, with D unresolved. CDR3 length equals 13 residues. The germline V and J ends were trimmed by 0 bases and 3 bases, with 6 bases remaining between them. CDR1 DFQATT and CDR2 SNEGSKA come from the germline V gene (reference sequence). The CDR3 DNA reads as TGCAGTGCTAGAGAGGGCTTCTACAATGAGCAGTTCTTC. Translated, it gives CSAREGFYNEQFF.

With regard to this clonotype: It may be a read error: a sequence one base away is much more abundant. V and J are TRBV11-2 and TRBJ1-2; 7 bases are a match to TRBD1. The CDR3 extends over 13 amino acids. Germline V gene sequence: CDR1 SGHAT, CDR2 FQNNGV. In DNA form, the CDR3 reads TGTGCCAGCAGCTCCTGGACAGGCTATGACTACACCTTC. It is translated as CASSSWTGYDYTF. Filled out from reference TRBV11-2 and TRBJ1-2, the complete variable domain reads EAGVAQSPRYKIIEKRQSVAFWCNPISGHATLYWYQQILGQGPKLLIQFQNNGVVDDSQLPKDRFSAERLKGVDSTLKIQPAKLEDSAVYLCASSSWTGYDYTFGSGTRLTVV.

V and J are TRBV29-1 and TRBJ2-5; 11 bases agree with TRBD1. The ends lost 2 bases at V and 11 bases at J; junction bases unmatched: 7. Germline lookup yields CDR1 SQVTM and CDR2 ANQGSEA. This CDR3 has 13 residues. CDR3 region: CSVERDRGYGQYF. For the CDR3, the DNA is TGCAGCGTTGAAAGGGACAGGGGGTACGGGCAGTACTTC.

This clonotype was observed a handful of times. This chain uses TRBV7-6 with TRBJ2-1; 14 positions match TRBD2. Losses at the gene ends were 4 bases for V and 8 bases for J; bases not matched to a gene: 4. This CDR3 is built from 15 residues. Germline V gene sequence: CDR1 SGHVS, CDR2 FNYEAQ. CDR3 amino acids: CASSSTSGRAYEQFF. The CDR3 bases are TGTGCCAGCAGCTCGACTAGCGGGAGGGCCTATGAGCAGTTCTTC.

This clonotype was seen a few times. The gene calls are TRBV7-8 and TRBJ2-1; 8 positions match TRBD2. Trimming took 4 bases from V and 9 from J; bases not matched to a gene: 17. The length of the CDR3 is 17 residues. The germline gives CDR1 SGHVS, CDR2 FQNEAQ. CDR3 nucleotides: TGTGCCAGCAGCTCGTACGGGACTAGTTTGCTCCATACTGAGCAGTTCTTC. It is translated as CASSSYGTSLLHTEQFF.

J is TRBJ2-7 and V is TRBV2, with D perhaps TRBD2 (6 bases). Between the trimmed V and J ends, which lost 3 bases and 5 bases, there was a span of 11 bases. Germline V lookup: CDR1 SNHLY, CDR2 FYNNEI. The CDR3 length is 13 residues. CDR3 DNA: TGTGCCAGCAGTGAGACTAGAGTCGACGAGCAGTACTTC. It codes for CASSETRVDEQYF.

The CDR3 nucleotides are TGCAGTGCTAGGGGACTAGCGGGAGCACTTGGGCAGTACTTC. It codes for CSARGLAGALGQYF. The chain employs TRBV20-1 and TRBJ2-5; 14 bases are shared with TRBD2. The CDR3 extends over 14 amino acids. Trimming took 3 bases from V and 11 from J; bases not matched to a gene: 8. Germline V gene lookup returns CDR1 DFQATT and CDR2 SNEGSKA (reference sequence).